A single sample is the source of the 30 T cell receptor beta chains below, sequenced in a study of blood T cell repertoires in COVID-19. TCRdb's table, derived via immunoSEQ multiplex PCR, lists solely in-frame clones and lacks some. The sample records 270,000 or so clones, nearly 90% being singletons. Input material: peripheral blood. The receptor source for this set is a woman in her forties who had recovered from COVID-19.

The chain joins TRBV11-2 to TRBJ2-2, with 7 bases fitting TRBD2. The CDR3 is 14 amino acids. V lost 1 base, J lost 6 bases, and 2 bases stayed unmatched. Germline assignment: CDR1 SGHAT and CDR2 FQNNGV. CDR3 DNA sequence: TGTGCCAGCAGCTTAGTCGCGGGAGCCGGGGAGCTGTTTTTT. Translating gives CASSLVAGAGELFF.

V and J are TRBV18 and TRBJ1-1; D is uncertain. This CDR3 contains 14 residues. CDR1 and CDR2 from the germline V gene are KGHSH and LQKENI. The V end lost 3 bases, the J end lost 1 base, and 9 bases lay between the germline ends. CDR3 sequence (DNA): TGTGCCAGCTCACCCGAATCGGGGAACACTGAAGCTTTCTTT. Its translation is CASSPESGNTEAFF.

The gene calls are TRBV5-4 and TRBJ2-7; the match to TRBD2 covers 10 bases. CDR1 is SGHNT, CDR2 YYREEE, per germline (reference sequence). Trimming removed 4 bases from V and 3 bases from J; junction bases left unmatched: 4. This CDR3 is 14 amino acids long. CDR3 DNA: TGTGCCAGCAGCCGGAGCGGGGGGGACTACGAGCAGTACTTC. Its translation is CASSRSGGDYEQYF.

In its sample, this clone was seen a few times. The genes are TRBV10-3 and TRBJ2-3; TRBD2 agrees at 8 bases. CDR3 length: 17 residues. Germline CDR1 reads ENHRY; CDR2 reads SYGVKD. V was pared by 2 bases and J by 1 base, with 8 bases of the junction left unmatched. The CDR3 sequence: CAISEAVSGSGTDTQYF. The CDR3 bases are TGTGCCATCAGTGAGGCTGTGAGCGGGAGTGGCACAGATACGCAGTATTTT.

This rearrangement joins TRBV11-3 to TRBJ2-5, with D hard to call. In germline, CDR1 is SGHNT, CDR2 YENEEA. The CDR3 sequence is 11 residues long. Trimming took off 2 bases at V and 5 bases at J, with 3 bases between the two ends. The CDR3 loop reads CASSLSETQYF. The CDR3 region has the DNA TGTGCCAGCAGCTTAAGCGAGACCCAGTACTTC.

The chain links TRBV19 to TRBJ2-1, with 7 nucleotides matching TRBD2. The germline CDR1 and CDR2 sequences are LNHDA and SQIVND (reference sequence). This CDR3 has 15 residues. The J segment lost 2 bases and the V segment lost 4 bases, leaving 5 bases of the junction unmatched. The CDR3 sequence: CASSRTGGAYNEQFF. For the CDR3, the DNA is TGTGCCAGTAGTAGGACGGGAGGCGCCTACAATGAGCAGTTCTTC.

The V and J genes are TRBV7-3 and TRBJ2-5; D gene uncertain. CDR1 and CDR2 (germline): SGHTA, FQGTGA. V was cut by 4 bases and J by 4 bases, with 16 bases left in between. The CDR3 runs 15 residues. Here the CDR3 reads CASSSKQLHGETQYF. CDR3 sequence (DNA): TGTGCCAGCAGCTCGAAACAGCTTCACGGAGAGACCCAGTACTTC.

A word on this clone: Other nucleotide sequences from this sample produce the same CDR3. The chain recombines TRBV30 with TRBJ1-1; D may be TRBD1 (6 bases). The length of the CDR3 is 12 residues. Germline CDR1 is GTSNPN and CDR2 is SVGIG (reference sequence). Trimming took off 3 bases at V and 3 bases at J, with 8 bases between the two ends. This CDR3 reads CAWSRGDTEAFF. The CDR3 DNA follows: TGTGCCTGGAGCAGGGGTGACACTGAAGCTTTCTTT.

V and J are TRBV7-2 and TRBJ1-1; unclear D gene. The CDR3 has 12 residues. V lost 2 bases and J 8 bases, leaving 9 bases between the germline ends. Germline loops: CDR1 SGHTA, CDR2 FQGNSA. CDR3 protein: CASSLFESEAFF. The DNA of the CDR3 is TGTGCCAGCAGCTTATTTGAGAGCGAAGCTTTCTTT.

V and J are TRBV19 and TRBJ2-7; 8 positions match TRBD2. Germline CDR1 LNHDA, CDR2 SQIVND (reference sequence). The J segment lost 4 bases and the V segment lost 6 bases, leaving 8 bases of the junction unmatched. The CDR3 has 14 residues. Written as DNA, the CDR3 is TGTGCCAGTAGCCTAACTAGCGGCCCTTACGAGCAGTACTTC. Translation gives CASSLTSGPYEQYF.

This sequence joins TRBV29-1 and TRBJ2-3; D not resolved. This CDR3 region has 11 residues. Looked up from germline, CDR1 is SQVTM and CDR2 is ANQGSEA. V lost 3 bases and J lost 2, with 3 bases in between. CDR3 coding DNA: TGCAGCGTTGACTACACAGATACGCAGTATTTT. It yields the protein CSVDYTDTQYF.

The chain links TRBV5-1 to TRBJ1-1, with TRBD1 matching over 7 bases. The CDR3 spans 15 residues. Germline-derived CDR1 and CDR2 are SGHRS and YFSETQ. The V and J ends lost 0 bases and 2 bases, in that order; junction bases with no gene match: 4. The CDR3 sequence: CASSLAGGGNTEAFF. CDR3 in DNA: TGCGCCAGCAGCTTGGCTGGAGGGGGCAACACTGAAGCTTTCTTT.

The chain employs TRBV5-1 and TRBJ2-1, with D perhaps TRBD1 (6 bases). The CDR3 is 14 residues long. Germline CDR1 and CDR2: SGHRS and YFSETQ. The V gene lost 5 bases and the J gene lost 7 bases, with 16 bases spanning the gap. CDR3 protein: CASSSRGVLNEQFF. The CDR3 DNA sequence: TGCGCCAGCAGTAGCAGGGGAGTCTTGAATGAGCAGTTCTTC.

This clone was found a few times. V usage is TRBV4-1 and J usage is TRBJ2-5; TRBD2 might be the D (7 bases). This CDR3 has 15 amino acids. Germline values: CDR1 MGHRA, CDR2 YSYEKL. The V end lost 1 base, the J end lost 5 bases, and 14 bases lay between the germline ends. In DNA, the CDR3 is TGCGCCAGCAGCCAAGTCGGGACTACAGGGGAGACCCAGTACTTC. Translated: CASSQVGTTGETQYF.

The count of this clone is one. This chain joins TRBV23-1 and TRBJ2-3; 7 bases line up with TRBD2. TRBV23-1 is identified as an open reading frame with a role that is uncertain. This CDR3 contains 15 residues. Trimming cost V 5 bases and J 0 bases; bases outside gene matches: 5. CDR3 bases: TGCGCCAGCAGTTCTTGTAGCGGGAGCACAGATACGCAGTATTTT. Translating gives CASSSCSGSTDTQYF.

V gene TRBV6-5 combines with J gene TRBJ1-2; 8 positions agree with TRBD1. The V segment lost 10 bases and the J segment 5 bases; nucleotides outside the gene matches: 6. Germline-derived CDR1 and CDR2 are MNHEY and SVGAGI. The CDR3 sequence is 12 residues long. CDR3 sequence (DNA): TGTGCCAACCGGGACAGGACATATGGCTACACCTTC. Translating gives CANRDRTYGYTF.

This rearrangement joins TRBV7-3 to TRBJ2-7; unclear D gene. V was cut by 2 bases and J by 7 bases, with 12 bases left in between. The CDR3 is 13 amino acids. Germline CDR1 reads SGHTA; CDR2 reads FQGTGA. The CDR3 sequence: CASSLPEPWEQYF. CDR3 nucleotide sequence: TGTGCCAGCAGCTTACCCGAGCCGTGGGAGCAGTACTTC.

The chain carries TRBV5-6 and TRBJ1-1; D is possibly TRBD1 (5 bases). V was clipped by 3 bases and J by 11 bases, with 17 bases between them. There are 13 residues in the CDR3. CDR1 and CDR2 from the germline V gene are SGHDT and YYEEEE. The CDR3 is CASSSQDPRGAFF. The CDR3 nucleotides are TGTGCCAGCAGCTCTCAGGACCCTCGGGGGGCTTTCTTT.

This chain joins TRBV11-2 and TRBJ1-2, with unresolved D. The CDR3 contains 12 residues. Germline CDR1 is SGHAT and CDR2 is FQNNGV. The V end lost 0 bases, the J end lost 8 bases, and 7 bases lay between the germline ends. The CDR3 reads CASSLDVRGYTF. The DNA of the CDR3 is TGTGCCAGCAGCTTAGACGTGCGGGGCTACACCTTC.

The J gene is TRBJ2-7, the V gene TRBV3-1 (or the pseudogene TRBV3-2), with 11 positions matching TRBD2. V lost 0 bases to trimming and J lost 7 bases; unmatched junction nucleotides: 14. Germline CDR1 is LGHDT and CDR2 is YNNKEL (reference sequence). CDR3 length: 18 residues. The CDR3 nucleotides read TGTGCCAGCAGCCAAGATCTGACTAGCGGGGACCTATTTGGGGAGCAGTACTTC. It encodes CASSQDLTSGDLFGEQYF.

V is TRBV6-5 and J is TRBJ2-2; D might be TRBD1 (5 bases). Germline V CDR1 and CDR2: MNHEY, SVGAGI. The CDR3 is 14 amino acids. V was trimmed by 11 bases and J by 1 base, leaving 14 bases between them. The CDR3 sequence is CAAKKGQNTGELFF. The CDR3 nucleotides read TGTGCCGCGAAAAAGGGGCAGAACACCGGGGAGCTGTTTTTT.

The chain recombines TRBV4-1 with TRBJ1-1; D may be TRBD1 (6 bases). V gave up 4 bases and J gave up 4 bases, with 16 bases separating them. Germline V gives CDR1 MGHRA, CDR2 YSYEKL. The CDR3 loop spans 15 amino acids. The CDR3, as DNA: TGCGCCAGCAGCCCCGAAACAGGGTTGGGCACTGAAGCTTTCTTT. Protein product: CASSPETGLGTEAFF.

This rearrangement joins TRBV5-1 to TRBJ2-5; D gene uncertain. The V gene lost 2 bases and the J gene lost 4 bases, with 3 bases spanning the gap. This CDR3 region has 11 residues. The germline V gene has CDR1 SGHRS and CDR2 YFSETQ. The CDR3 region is CASSFLETQYF. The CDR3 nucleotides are TGCGCCAGCAGCTTCTTAGAGACCCAGTACTTC.

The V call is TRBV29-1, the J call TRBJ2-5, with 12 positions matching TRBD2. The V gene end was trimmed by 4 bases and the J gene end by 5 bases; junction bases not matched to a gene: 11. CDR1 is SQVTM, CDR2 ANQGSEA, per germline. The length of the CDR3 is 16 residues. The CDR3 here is CSVVELAGGPWETQYF. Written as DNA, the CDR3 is TGCAGCGTTGTGGAGCTAGCGGGAGGGCCATGGGAGACCCAGTACTTC.

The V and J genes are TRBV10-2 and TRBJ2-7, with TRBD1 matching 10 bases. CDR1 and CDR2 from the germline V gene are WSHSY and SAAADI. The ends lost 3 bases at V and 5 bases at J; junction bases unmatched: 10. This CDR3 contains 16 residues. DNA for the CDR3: TGCGCCAGCAGTGACCGACAGGGGGCGCATCTCCACGAGCAGTACGTC. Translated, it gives CASSDRQGAHLHEQYV.

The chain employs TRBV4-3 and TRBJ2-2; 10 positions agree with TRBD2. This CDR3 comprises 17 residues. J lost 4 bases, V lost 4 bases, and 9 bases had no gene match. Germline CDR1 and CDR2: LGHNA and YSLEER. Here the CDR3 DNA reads TGCGCCAGCAGCCCGCACGACCTAGCGGGAGTCACCGGGGAGCTGTTTTTT. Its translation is CASSPHDLAGVTGELFF.

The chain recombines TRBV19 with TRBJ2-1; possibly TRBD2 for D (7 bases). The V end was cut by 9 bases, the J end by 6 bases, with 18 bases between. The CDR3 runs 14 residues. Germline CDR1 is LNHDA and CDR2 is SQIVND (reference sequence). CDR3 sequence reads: CASQRGGTFNEQFF. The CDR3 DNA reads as TGTGCCAGCCAAAGGGGGGGTACCTTCAATGAGCAGTTCTTC.

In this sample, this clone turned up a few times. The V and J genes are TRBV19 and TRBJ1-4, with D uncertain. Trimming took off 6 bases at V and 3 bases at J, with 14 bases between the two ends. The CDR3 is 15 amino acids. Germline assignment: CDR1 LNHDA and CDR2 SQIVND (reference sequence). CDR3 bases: TGTGCCAGTAGCAACTACGTAGGAGCTAATGAAAAACTGTTTTTT. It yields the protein CASSNYVGANEKLFF. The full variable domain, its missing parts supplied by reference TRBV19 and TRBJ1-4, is DGGITQSPKYLFRKEGQNVTLSCEQNLNHDAMYWYRQDPGQGLRLIYYSQIVNDFQKGDIAEGYSVSREKKESFPLTVTSAQKNPTAFYLCASSNYVGANEKLFFGSGTQLSVL.

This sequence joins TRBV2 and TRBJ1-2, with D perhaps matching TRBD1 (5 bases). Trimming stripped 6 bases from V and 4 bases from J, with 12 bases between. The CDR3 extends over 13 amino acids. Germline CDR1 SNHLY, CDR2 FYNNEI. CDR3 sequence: CASSGGTFYGYTF. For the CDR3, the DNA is TGTGCCAGCAGCGGCGGGACTTTCTATGGCTACACCTTC.

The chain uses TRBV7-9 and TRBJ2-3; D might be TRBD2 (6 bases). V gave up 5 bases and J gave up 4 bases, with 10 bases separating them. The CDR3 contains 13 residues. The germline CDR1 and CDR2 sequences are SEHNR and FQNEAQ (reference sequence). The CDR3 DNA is TGTGCCAGCAGCCCCGGGGAGGCAGATACGCAGTATTTT. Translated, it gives CASSPGEADTQYF.